This TCR beta chain stems from a study of T cell responses to AZD1222 COVID-19 vaccine. Study results and limitations: Per reports, nearly half of all spike-specific TCRs target regions that are unmutated in variants. Spike as a whole was targeted by vaccine-associated CD4 TCRs, dominant at 160-218 and 743-854.

Using immunoSEQ multiplex PCR, the repertoire was profiled, and TCRdb retains in-frame clones only, with some absent. Among 90,000 to 150,000 clones listed, approximately 85% were seen once. For this clone: Its target is not known.

The germline V gene has CDR1 LGHNA and CDR2 YNFKEQ. The V and J ends lost 4 bases and 5 bases respectively, with 24 bases between them. This CDR3 spans 18 amino acids. The receptor was isolated from an adult in good health. J is TRBJ2-1 and V is TRBV4-2; possible D gene TRBD2, 6 bases. The sample was peripheral blood, taken on day 0 of AZD1222 vaccination. As DNA, the CDR3 is TGTGCCAGCAGCCCTAAGCCTATCTCTAGCGTAGGAAACAATGAGCAGTTCTTC. Amino acids: CASSPKPISSVGNNEQFF.